This T cell receptor (beta chain) was retrieved from a study of blood T cell repertoires in COVID-19. Looking at the study overall: Sample material is recorded as cDNA or gDNA derived from T cells, B-cell-depleted T cells, or PBMCs.

In the original analysis: Nucleated cell number was recorded as an estimate derived from reference gene primer amplification. Assay used: immunoSEQ multiplex PCR; TCRdb lists only in-frame clones, some missing. V and J calls and clone size are as listed in that table; D and trimming were resolved from the DNA. Of about 250,000 clones detected, 83% appear once; the ten largest clones hold over 4.5%. The junction had 7 bases not matched to a gene; V was cut back by 4 bases and J by 7 bases. CDR1 and CDR2 (germline): KGHSH, LQKENI. This CDR3 is 15 amino acids long. The material sequenced was peripheral blood. The chain has TRBV18 and TRBJ1-4; 9 positions match TRBD1. The receptor comes from a human donor in a cohort sampled during active COVID-19. The DNA of the CDR3 is TGTGCCAGCTCACTTACAGGGGGCCAGGTTGAAAAACTGTTTTTT. Its protein product is CASSLTGGQVEKLFF.